This T cell receptor beta chain was observed in a study of shared clonotypes between healthy human individuals. Naive CD8 cells, CD45RO-negative and positively selected for CCR7, excluded terminally differentiated effector memory CD45RA+ cells. Germline values: CDR1 SGHRS, CDR2 YFSETQ. Unmatched junction bases numbered 6, after V lost 3 bases and J lost 5 bases. The CDR3 totals 14 residues. The assay was immunoSEQ multiplex PCR, and TCRdb's table has in-frame clones only and misses some. The sample has millions of clones; about 95% are singletons. The gene calls are TRBV5-1 and TRBJ2-5; 8 bases align to TRBD1. This receptor was identified in a man aged 18 to 30 in good health. The sample consisted of naive CD8+ T cells sorted from blood. The CDR3 coding sequence is TGCGCCAGCAGCTGGGTACAGGGGGGTGAGACCCAGTACTTC. Translating gives CASSWVQGGETQYF.